This TCR beta chain is from a study of regulatory T cells in long-lasting Graves disease. The CDR3 has 13 amino acids. Trimming took off 0 bases at V and 7 bases at J, with 9 bases between the two ends. CDR1 is PRHDT, CDR2 FYEKMQ, per germline (reference sequence). Specified time point: persistent/refractory GD, antithyroid drugs over 5 years with positive TRAb. The TCR library was made from RNA that had been extracted from PBMCs in TRIzol. Arm-PCR with iRepertoire HTBI primers amplified the CDR3 regions for these TCR beta libraries. From the multiplex PCR reads, TCRdb called clonotypes with MiXCR, one entry per CDR3 protein. The sample lists a few hundred thousand distinct CDR3 sequences; about 22% were seen once.

This clonotype was obtained from a female donor with Graves disease. The rearrangement uses TRBV13 and TRBJ1-2; the D gene is possibly TRBD1 (6 bases). The source material was peripheral blood mononuclear cells (PBMCs), sampled when the disease was refractory, from a patient treated with antithyroid drugs. CDR3 DNA: TGTGCCAGCAGCTTAGGTCGACAGGCTGGCTACACCTTC. Protein product: CASSLGRQAGYTF.